One and the same sample provided the 12 T cell receptor beta chains below, sequenced in a study of OX40 agonist ivuxolimab in advanced cancers. The table came from immunoSEQ multiplex PCR; TCRdb's copy has only in-frame clones and leaves some out. Found here are roughly 80,000 clones, around 83% of them singletons; the top ten hold roughly 2.2%. Sequences were derived from CD4+ or CD8+ T cells sorted from blood, sampled in a trial of the OX40 agonist ivuxolimab. The source of these receptors is an adult with an advanced solid tumor such as melanoma, head and neck, liver or kidney cancer.

The chain uses TRBV18 and TRBJ2-5, with D possibly matching TRBD1 (6 bases). Germline loops: CDR1 KGHSH, CDR2 LQKENI. V was shortened by 3 bases and J by 5 bases, with 13 bases between the two germline ends. CDR3 size: 14 residues. Here the CDR3 reads CASSPAQGPETQYF. DNA for the CDR3: TGTGCCAGCTCACCGGCACAGGGTCCGGAGACCCAGTACTTC.

V is TRBV18 and J is TRBJ1-6, with 8 bases that match TRBD1. The CDR3 is made up of 16 amino acids. J was trimmed by 6 bases and V by 3 bases; bases with no gene match: 7. CDR1 is KGHSH, CDR2 LQKENI, per germline. CDR3 residues: CASSPQNTGGNSPLHF. CDR3 nucleotide sequence: TGTGCCAGCTCACCCCAGAATACAGGGGGTAATTCACCCCTCCACTTT. The entire variable domain, with the rest obtained from reference TRBV18 and TRBJ1-6, is as follows: NAGVMQNPRHLVRRRGQEARLRCSPMKGHSHVYWYRQLPEEGLKFMVYLQKENIIDESGMPKERFSAEFPKEGPSILRIQQVVRGDSAAYFCASSPQNTGGNSPLHFGNGTRLTVT.

In DNA, the CDR3 is TGTGCCATCAACCGGGACAGAGATCAGCCCCAGCATTTT. It translates to CAINRDRDQPQHF. This chain uses TRBV10-3 with TRBJ1-5; 7 bases are a match to TRBD1. Looked up from germline, CDR1 is ENHRY and CDR2 is SYGVKD. Trimming at V came to 7 bases and at J to 5 bases, leaving 5 bases not matched to a gene. This CDR3 is built from 13 residues.

This rearrangement joins TRBV28 to TRBJ2-5, with D possibly TRBD1 on 6 matching bases. The germline V gene has CDR1 MDHEN and CDR2 SYDVKM. This CDR3 has 15 amino acids. The V end was cut by 3 bases, the J end by 1 base, with 12 bases between. The CDR3 loop reads CASSFPGQGQETQYF. The CDR3 DNA reads TGTGCCAGCAGTTTTCCGGGACAAGGCCAAGAGACCCAGTACTTC.

The chain recombines TRBV5-1 with TRBJ2-4; 8 bases match TRBD1. The CDR3 contains 17 residues. Germline V lookup: CDR1 SGHRS, CDR2 YFSETQ. Trimming at V came to 0 bases and at J to 0 bases, leaving 5 bases not matched to a gene. CDR3 coding DNA: TGCGCCAGCAGCTTGGGACAGGGGTACGGAGCCAAAAACATTCAGTACTTC. Protein product: CASSLGQGYGAKNIQYF.

The chain links TRBV6-5 to TRBJ1-5, with D perhaps matching TRBD1 (5 bases). V lost 5 bases and J 4 bases, leaving 9 bases between the germline ends. The CDR3 loop spans 13 amino acids. Germline V gene lookup returns CDR1 MNHEY and CDR2 SVGAGI. CDR3 DNA: TGTGCCAGCAGTGCGACAGTTAATCAGCCCCAGCATTTT. This codes for CASSATVNQPQHF.

In this sample, this clone turned up once. V and J are TRBV7-2 and TRBJ1-5; TRBD1 matches 9 bases. The CDR3 sequence is 18 residues long. V shed 0 bases and J 6 bases; nucleotides not matched to a gene: 12. The germline gives CDR1 SGHTA, CDR2 FQGNSA. As DNA, the CDR3 is TGTGCCAGCAGCTTAGCCAATACCGGGACAGGGAGATCTCAGCCCCAGCATTTT. Translation: CASSLANTGTGRSQPQHF.

CDR3: CASSLSRTSGNTIYF. The CDR3 DNA reads as TGTGCCAGCAGCTTAAGCAGGACTTCTGGAAACACCATATATTTT. This chain connects TRBV7-9 to TRBJ1-3; D unclear. V lost 2 bases and J 1 base, leaving 9 bases between the germline ends. CDR3 length: 15 residues. Germline-derived CDR1 and CDR2 are SEHNR and FQNEAQ (reference sequence).

The rearrangement uses TRBV6-5 and TRBJ1-1; no definite D call. CDR1 and CDR2 (germline): MNHEY, SVGAGI. With 3 bases removed from V and 2 bases from J, the gap between germline ends came to 4 bases. The CDR3 spans 12 residues. The CDR3 DNA reads TGTGCCAGCAGTTATAAAAACACTGAAGCTTTCTTT. The encoded protein is CASSYKNTEAFF.

V usage is TRBV28 and J usage is TRBJ2-7; D is ambiguous. Deletions cut 2 bases from V and 6 bases from J, with 8 bases between. This CDR3 spans 12 amino acids. The V gene's germline CDR1 is MDHEN and CDR2 SYDVKM. CDR3 in DNA: TGTGCCAGCAGTTTAGAGGTTGGCGAGCAGTACTTC. Translation: CASSLEVGEQYF.

The rearrangement joins TRBV2 to TRBJ2-2; 10 bases align to TRBD2. The junction had 12 bases not matched to a gene; V was cut back by 7 bases and J by 7 bases. This CDR3 region has 16 residues. The germline CDR1 and CDR2 sequences are SNHLY and FYNNEI. The CDR3 loop is CASIGLAELRNGELFF. The CDR3, as DNA: TGTGCCAGCATTGGACTAGCGGAACTTAGGAACGGGGAGCTGTTTTTT.

The chain combines TRBV30 with TRBJ1-2; 9 bases map to TRBD1. CDR1 is GTSNPN, CDR2 SVGIG, per germline (reference sequence). V lost 0 bases to trimming and J lost 0 bases; unmatched junction nucleotides: 8. This CDR3 spans 17 amino acids. The CDR3 region has the DNA TGTGCCTGGAGTGTCCCGGGACAGGGTAGAGCTAACTATGGCTACACCTTC. Amino acid sequence: CAWSVPGQGRANYGYTF.